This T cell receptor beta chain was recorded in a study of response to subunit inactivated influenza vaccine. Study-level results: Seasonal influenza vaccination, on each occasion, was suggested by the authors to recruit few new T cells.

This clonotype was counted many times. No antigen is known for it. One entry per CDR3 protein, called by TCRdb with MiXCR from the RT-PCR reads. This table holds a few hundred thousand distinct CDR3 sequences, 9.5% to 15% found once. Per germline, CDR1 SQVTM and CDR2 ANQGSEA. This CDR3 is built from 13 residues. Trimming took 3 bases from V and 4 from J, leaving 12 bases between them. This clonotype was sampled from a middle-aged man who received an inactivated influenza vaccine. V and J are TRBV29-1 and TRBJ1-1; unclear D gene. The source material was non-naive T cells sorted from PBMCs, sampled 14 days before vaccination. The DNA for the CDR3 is TGCAGCGTTGATGTGGCGGGCCGCACTGAAGCTTTCTTT. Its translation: CSVDVAGRTEAFF.